This T cell receptor beta chain was retrieved from a study of T cell repertoires in cytomegalovirus infection. A word on this clonotype: Its antigen is not identified.

TCRdb used MiXCR to reprocess the reads, holding one entry per CDR3 protein. The table has some 920,000 distinct CDR3 sequences, around 30% seen once. The material sequenced was cultured CD8+ T cells from PBMCs, taken from culture after CMV antigen stimulation. The receptor was derived from a human donor in good health (CMV status not recorded). Some clones in this sample may be carry-over from other donors' samples.

CDR3 DNA sequence: TGCGCCAGCAGCCCCAAGACAGCCCCGAACACTGAAGCTTTCTTT. It codes for CASSPKTAPNTEAFF. V gene TRBV5-1 combines with J gene TRBJ1-1; possible D gene TRBD1, 5 bases. CDR3 size: 15 residues. V gave up 4 bases and J gave up 1 base, with 14 bases separating them. In germline, CDR1 is SGHRS, CDR2 YFSETQ.